These 16 T cell receptor beta chains came from one sample sequenced in a study of cytomegalovirus exposure and HLA in healthy donors. Vbeta (60) and Jbeta (13) primers were used in the PCR. This table comes from immunoSEQ multiplex PCR, and its TCRdb copy is limited to in-frame clones, with some not included. The sample holds some 120,000 clones, around 70% seen once. Sequencing was performed on PBMCs. All receptors derive from a young woman in good health and CMV-seronegative.

The CDR3 spells CAISAGGTEAFF. DNA of the CDR3: TGTGCCATCAGTGCAGGGGGGACTGAAGCTTTCTTT. The J gene is TRBJ1-1, the V gene TRBV10-3; TRBD1 aligns across 7 bases. V was pared by 4 bases and J by 5 bases, with 1 base of the junction left unmatched. The CDR3 extends over 12 amino acids. Per the germline V gene, CDR1 is ENHRY and CDR2 is SYGVKD.

The count of this clone is one. The V call is TRBV19, the J call TRBJ2-7; no clear D. V shed 6 bases and J shed 3 bases, with 9 bases lying between them. The germline V gene encodes CDR1 LNHDA and CDR2 SQIVND (reference sequence). The CDR3 sequence is 12 residues long. The CDR3 reads CASRDNFYEQYF. Here the CDR3 DNA reads TGTGCCAGTAGAGACAACTTCTACGAGCAGTACTTC. Based on the CDR3 plus reference TRBV19 and TRBJ2-7, the full variable domain is DGGITQSPKYLFRKEGQNVTLSCEQNLNHDAMYWYRQDPGQGLRLIYYSQIVNDFQKGDIAEGYSVSREKKESFPLTVTSAQKNPTAFYLCASRDNFYEQYFGPGTRLTVT.

The genes are TRBV18 and TRBJ1-5, with D unresolved. CDR3 size: 14 residues. In germline, CDR1 is KGHSH, CDR2 LQKENI. The V end was cut by 2 bases, the J end by 8 bases, with 13 bases between. The CDR3 here is CASSPSIRFEPQHF. CDR3 nucleotides: TGTGCCAGCTCACCATCCATTAGATTTGAGCCCCAGCATTTT.

V gene TRBV19 combines with J gene TRBJ1-5; D might be TRBD1 (5 bases). The CDR3 spans 15 residues. V was trimmed by 0 bases and J by 5 bases, leaving 11 bases between them. Germline CDR1 is LNHDA and CDR2 is SQIVND (reference sequence). This CDR3 reads CASSIDRTPHQPQHF. The CDR3 region has the DNA TGTGCCAGTAGTATAGACCGGACACCTCATCAGCCCCAGCATTTT.

This chain links TRBV5-1 with TRBJ1-1; 8 positions agree with TRBD1. Germline V gene lookup returns CDR1 SGHRS and CDR2 YFSETQ. Losses at the gene ends were 4 bases for V and 4 bases for J; bases not matched to a gene: 6. The CDR3 runs to 14 residues. The DNA for the CDR3 is TGCGCCAGCAGCCTCAATACAGGGGGCACTGAAGCTTTCTTT. This translates into CASSLNTGGTEAFF.

This clone was observed a single time. The chain has TRBV6-1 and TRBJ2-3; 7 bases agree with TRBD2. CDR3 size: 14 residues. Germline V gene lookup returns CDR1 MNHNS and CDR2 SASEGT. Trimming at V came to 6 bases and at J to 2 bases, leaving 5 bases not matched to a gene. The CDR3 coding sequence is TGTGCCAGCAGAGAAAGCGGGGCCACAGATACGCAGTATTTT. Protein product: CASRESGATDTQYF.

The J gene is TRBJ1-1, the V gene TRBV6-6; TRBD1 might be the D (6 bases). Per the germline V gene, CDR1 is MNHNY and CDR2 is SVGAGI (reference sequence). Between the trimmed V and J ends, which lost 1 base and 6 bases, there was a span of 15 bases. The CDR3 extends over 15 amino acids. CDR3 amino acids: CASSYLQGGGSEAFF. As DNA, the CDR3 is TGTGCCAGCAGTTACTTACAGGGTGGCGGCTCTGAAGCTTTCTTT.

This chain connects TRBV28 to TRBJ1-1, with TRBD1 as a possible D gene (6 bases). CDR3 length: 12 amino acids. V was pared by 5 bases and J by 8 bases, with 12 bases between. Germline CDR1 and CDR2: MDHEN and SYDVKM. The CDR3 loop reads CASSPLDREAFF. The CDR3 DNA sequence: TGTGCCAGCAGTCCCCTAGACAGGGAAGCTTTCTTT.

V gene TRBV7-9 combines with J gene TRBJ1-4; possibly TRBD1 for D (6 bases). Between the trimmed V and J ends, which lost 0 bases and 3 bases, there was a span of 11 bases. The germline gives CDR1 SEHNR, CDR2 FQNEAQ (reference sequence). The CDR3 runs 16 residues. The CDR3 loop is CASSLAAGASNEKLFF. CDR3 nucleotide sequence: TGTGCCAGCAGCTTAGCCGCGGGGGCTTCTAATGAAAAACTGTTTTTT.

This clone was seen a single time. J is TRBJ1-4 and V is TRBV13; D is possibly TRBD1 (6 bases). V was shortened by 3 bases and J by 8 bases, with 19 bases between the two germline ends. This CDR3 contains 16 residues. Germline CDR1 and CDR2: PRHDT and FYEKMQ (reference sequence). The CDR3 spells CASSLRGGLDREKLFF. As DNA, the CDR3 is TGTGCCAGCAGCTTGAGAGGAGGCCTTGACAGGGAAAAACTGTTTTTT.

The chain recombines TRBV2 with TRBJ2-7; D unclear. The V end was cut by 5 bases, the J end by 1 base, with 3 bases between. CDR1 is SNHLY, CDR2 FYNNEI, per germline. The CDR3 consists of 11 residues. CDR3 amino acids: CASSSSYEQYF. The CDR3 coding sequence is TGTGCCAGCAGTTCGTCCTACGAGCAGTACTTC.

This chain connects TRBV10-3 to TRBJ1-1; no clear D. This CDR3 region has 16 residues. Germline V CDR1 and CDR2: ENHRY, SYGVKD. Deletions cut 5 bases from V and 0 bases from J, with 16 bases between. CDR3 amino acids: CAISLSKELMNTEAFF. The CDR3 coding sequence is TGTGCCATCAGTTTAAGCAAGGAGTTAATGAACACTGAAGCTTTCTTT.

For this clone: Other DNA sequences from this sample encode an identical CDR3 as well. The chain joins TRBV19 to TRBJ1-1; D is perhaps TRBD1 (6 bases). CDR1 LNHDA and CDR2 SQIVND come from the germline V gene (reference sequence). The ends were cut back, 1 base at V and 4 bases at J, with 10 bases in the middle. This CDR3 has 14 amino acids. This CDR3 is CASSIGGGGTEAFF. The CDR3 region has the DNA TGTGCCAGTAGTATAGGGGGAGGGGGCACTGAAGCTTTCTTT. Complete variable domain (other parts from reference TRBV19 and TRBJ1-1): DGGITQSPKYLFRKEGQNVTLSCEQNLNHDAMYWYRQDPGQGLRLIYYSQIVNDFQKGDIAEGYSVSREKKESFPLTVTSAQKNPTAFYLCASSIGGGGTEAFFGQGTRLTVV.

In this sample, this clone turned up a few times. This chain uses TRBV19 with TRBJ1-1; TRBD1 might be the D (6 bases). The germline V and J ends were trimmed by 3 bases and 1 base, with 12 bases remaining between them. Germline V gives CDR1 LNHDA, CDR2 SQIVND (reference sequence). The CDR3 is 15 amino acids. The CDR3 here is CASSISTRGNTEAFF. CDR3 in DNA: TGTGCCAGTAGTATTTCGACCAGGGGGAACACTGAAGCTTTCTTT. Drawing the rest from reference TRBV19 and TRBJ1-1, the complete variable domain is DGGITQSPKYLFRKEGQNVTLSCEQNLNHDAMYWYRQDPGQGLRLIYYSQIVNDFQKGDIAEGYSVSREKKESFPLTVTSAQKNPTAFYLCASSISTRGNTEAFFGQGTRLTVV.

This clone came up once. The chain joins TRBV5-4 to TRBJ1-2; TRBD1 is a possible D gene (5 bases). V lost 0 bases, J lost 2 bases, and 8 bases lay in between. Germline V lookup: CDR1 SGHNT, CDR2 YYREEE (reference sequence). The CDR3 has 14 residues. CDR3 residues: CASSLGAGNYGYTF. In nucleotides, the CDR3 is TGTGCCAGCAGCTTGGGGGCAGGGAACTATGGCTACACCTTC.

This clone occurred a few times. This rearrangement joins TRBV28 to TRBJ1-5; the D gene is possibly TRBD1 (5 bases). V lost 6 bases and J lost 7, with 13 bases in between. The CDR3 consists of 13 residues. Germline V CDR1 and CDR2: MDHEN, SYDVKM. CDR3 in DNA: TGTGCCAGCAGACTGGGGGGTAACCAGCCCCAGCATTTT. Translated, it gives CASRLGGNQPQHF.